This is a list of T cell receptor beta chains from one sample in a study of blood T cell repertoires in COVID-19. The repertoire was sequenced with immunoSEQ multiplex PCR; TCRdb's copy has only in-frame clones and lacks some. The sample contains fewer than 450,000 clones, over 75% of which appear only once. Sequences were obtained from PBMCs or T cells enriched from blood (not recorded which). These receptors were collected from a woman in her 30s who had recovered from COVID-19. The CDR3 runs from the conserved cysteine through the conserved F or W. The order of the fields is clone size, D gene, V gene, J gene, CDR3 DNA, CDR3 protein. The D gene is left open where the match is weak. Size is stated for part of the rows, as once, few or many counts, or as a class when the clone is expanded.

few	TRBD1	TRBV5-1	TRBJ2-2	TGCGCCAGCAGCGGCGGGACAGGGGGCTTGAAAACCGGGGAGCTGTTTTTT	CASSGGTGGLKTGELFF
NA	TRBD1	TRBV28	TRBJ1-1	TGTGCCAGCAGTTTCGGACAGGGGGTCTTGAACACTGAAGCTTTCTTT	CASSFGQGVLNTEAFF
NA	TRBD1	TRBV19	TRBJ1-1	TGTGCCAGTAGCCAACAGGGGGGTCGCACTGAAGCTTTCTTT	CASSQQGGRTEAFF
NA	NA	TRBV5-1	TRBJ2-3	TGCGCCAGCAGCCCCGGAGGGGGGGGAACAGATACGCAGTATTTT	CASSPGGGGTDTQYF
once	NA	TRBV9	TRBJ2-3	TGTGCCAGCAGCTTTCTAACCCGCGGGGATACGCAGTATTTT	CASSFLTRGDTQYF
NA	NA	TRBV27	TRBJ1-5	TGTGCCAGCGGCAGGGGCTACAATCAGCCCCAGCATTTT	CASGRGYNQPQHF
NA	NA	TRBV5-4	TRBJ2-3	TGTGCCAGCAGCTCTGGACAGAGCACAGATACGCAGTATTTT	CASSSGQSTDTQYF
once	NA	TRBV28	TRBJ1-3	TGTGCCAGCACCGAGGAGTTGAGAGACTCTGGAAACACCATATATTTT	CASTEELRDSGNTIYF
NA	TRBD1	TRBV7-2	TRBJ2-5	TGTGCCAGCAGCAGCCGACAGGGGGCCGTAGAGACCCAGTACTTC	CASSSRQGAVETQYF
NA	NA	TRBV15	TRBJ1-5	TGTGCCACCAGCGGGGGACGGGAGAATCAGCCCCAGCATTTT	CATSGGRENQPQHF
NA	TRBD1	TRBV7-2	TRBJ1-6	TGTGCCAGCAGCTTAGCCCGTGGCGGGACAGGGCCGGCGGTTTATAATTCACCCCTCCACTTT	CASSLARGGTGPAVYNSPLHF
NA	TRBD2	TRBV28	TRBJ2-7	TGTGCCAGCAGCCCGGGGGGTGAACCCAGCTACGAGCAGTACTTC	CASSPGGEPSYEQYF
NA	NA	TRBV18	TRBJ1-3	TGTGCCAGCTCACCGAGACAGAGCTCTGGAAACACCATATATTTT	CASSPRQSSGNTIYF
NA	TRBD1	TRBV28	TRBJ1-1	TGTGCCAGCAGAGAAGGACAGGAAGAGGAAGCTTTCTTT	CASREGQEEEAFF
NA	TRBD1	TRBV27	TRBJ1-6	TGTGCCAGCAGTTTGGGACAGGGGGCGCGGGGGAGAAATTCACCCCTCCACTTT	CASSLGQGARGRNSPLHF
NA	TRBD1	TRBV7-9	TRBJ1-1	TGTGCCAGCAGCCCGGACAGGGAGAGCACTGAAGCTTTCTTT	CASSPDRESTEAFF
NA	NA	TRBV2	TRBJ1-4	TGTGCCAGCAAGCTGACAGCCTCAACTAATGAAAAACTGTTTTTT	CASKLTASTNEKLFF
NA	NA	TRBV7-9	TRBJ2-5	TGTGCCAGCAGCTTAGGGTTGGGAGCCTTGTACTTC	CASSLGLGALYF
NA	TRBD1	TRBV3-1/TRBV3-2	TRBJ1-3	TGTGCCAGCAGCGACAGGGGGCAAGCAGGAAACACCATATATTTT	CASSDRGQAGNTIYF
NA	TRBD2	TRBV15	TRBJ2-1	TGTGCCACCAGCAGAGTTCAGCGACTAGCGGGGACCTACAATGAGCAGTTCTTC	CATSRVQRLAGTYNEQFF
once	NA	TRBV5-1	TRBJ1-1	TGCGCCAGCAGCTTGGAGGACATCGACACTGAAGCTTTCTTT	CASSLEDIDTEAFF
NA	TRBD1	TRBV4-3	TRBJ2-5	TGCGCCAGCAGCCAAGCGCAGGGACAGGGGGAGACCCAGTACTTC	CASSQAQGQGETQYF
NA	NA	TRBV6-5	TRBJ1-2	TGTGCCAGCAGTCGCGTCGACAGCTCCTATGGCTACACCTTC	CASSRVDSSYGYTF
NA	TRBD2	TRBV2	TRBJ2-1	TGTGCCAGCAGAGAACTAGCGGGGGCAACGAATGAGCAGTTCTTC	CASRELAGATNEQFF
NA	NA	TRBV6-5	TRBJ1-1	TGTGCCAGCAGTTCACCGACAGGAGAAGCTTTCTTT	CASSSPTGEAFF
NA	NA	TRBV21-1	TRBJ1-6	TGTGCCAGCAGCAGTGGGTCGGGACAGGGAATTGGTAATTCACCCCTCCACTTT	CASSSGSGQGIGNSPLHF
NA	TRBD1	TRBV7-2	TRBJ2-1	TGTGCCAGCAGCTTACTGCAGGGGGCAAACAATGAGCAGTTCTTC	CASSLLQGANNEQFF
NA	NA	TRBV5-1	TRBJ1-5	TGCGCCAGCAGCTTACAGGGCGGTTTGGATCAGCCCCAGCATTTT	CASSLQGGLDQPQHF
NA	NA	TRBV7-8	TRBJ1-1	TGTGCCAGCAGCTTTCAGGGTACCACTGAAGCTTTCTTT	CASSFQGTTEAFF
NA	TRBD1	TRBV30	TRBJ2-7	TGTGCCTGGAGCCGGACAGGTCGTGGTTACGAGCAGTACTTC	CAWSRTGRGYEQYF
once	TRBD1	TRBV13	TRBJ1-4	TGTGCCAGCAGCCCGACAGGGTTAGATGAAAAACTGTTTTTT	CASSPTGLDEKLFF
NA	NA	TRBV5-1	TRBJ1-1	TGCGCCAGCGCTCAGGGCACAAACGCTGAAGCTTTCTTT	CASAQGTNAEAFF
NA	TRBD1	TRBV5-4	TRBJ1-1	TGTGCCAGCAGCCCGGGGACAGGGCCATTGAACACTGAAGCTTTCTTT	CASSPGTGPLNTEAFF
NA	NA	TRBV15	TRBJ1-5	TGTGCCACCAGCAAGGGGAATCAGCCCCAGCATTTT	CATSKGNQPQHF
NA	NA	TRBV29-1	TRBJ2-7	TGCAGCGCAACCAAACAGGTTCCCTACGAGCAGTACTTC	CSATKQVPYEQYF
once	NA	TRBV6-5	TRBJ2-2	TGTGCCAGCAGTTACTCTTGGCGGACCGGGGAGCTGTTTTTT	CASSYSWRTGELFF
NA	TRBD1	TRBV10-2	TRBJ1-5	TGCGCCAGCAGTTTACAGGGGGCGAGCAATCAGCCCCAGCATTTT	CASSLQGASNQPQHF
NA	NA	TRBV7-9	TRBJ1-4	TGTGCCAGCAGCCCGGGAGGCTTGGTGGGTGAAAAACTGTTTTTT	CASSPGGLVGEKLFF
NA	TRBD1	TRBV12-3/TRBV12-4	TRBJ1-1	TGTGCCAGCAGCCCCAACAGGGGGCCAGCTTTCTTT	CASSPNRGPAFF
NA	NA	TRBV30	TRBJ1-5	TGTGCCTCCGCACAGGGTAATCAGCCCCAGCATTTT	CASAQGNQPQHF
NA	NA	TRBV9	TRBJ2-2	TGTGCCAGCAGCCCCCGACAGCCTACACGGGGGGAGCTGTTTTTT	CASSPRQPTRGELFF